A single sample is the source of the 28 T cell receptor beta chains below, sequenced in a study. In TCRdb, the RT-PCR reads were re-called with MiXCR into one record per CDR3 protein. This table holds more than 600,000 distinct CDR3 sequences, 14% found once. Source material: memory CD4+ T cells from blood. Every receptor here comes from a female donor in good health, serving as a healthy control.

The chain recombines TRBV28 with TRBJ2-7; D is undetermined. This CDR3 comprises 14 residues. The V end was cut by 0 bases, the J end by 4 bases, with 10 bases between. Germline values: CDR1 MDHEN, CDR2 SYDVKM. The CDR3 DNA sequence: TGTGCCAGCAGTTTATGGGGGATGGCGTACGAGCAGTACTTC. Encoded protein: CASSLWGMAYEQYF.

The chain joins TRBV5-1 to TRBJ2-3, with D perhaps TRBD1 or TRBD2 (6 bases each). CDR3 length: 14 amino acids. Germline V gives CDR1 SGHRS, CDR2 YFSETQ. The germline V and J ends were trimmed by 5 bases and 4 bases, with 14 bases remaining between them. The CDR3 DNA reads as TGCGCCAGCAGGCCCCCGGGGGCAGCAGATACGCAGTATTTT. Translating gives CASRPPGAADTQYF.

This clonotype has more than one count but fewer than ten. The chain combines TRBV7-9 with TRBJ2-1; 11 positions match TRBD2. V shed 5 bases, J shed 15 bases, and the junction held 9 bases outside the gene matches. CDR1 SEHNR and CDR2 FQNEAQ come from the germline V gene (reference sequence). The CDR3 spans 13 residues. The CDR3, as DNA: TGTGCCAGCAGCGAGGGACTAGCGGTATTGCCGTTCTTC. Amino acid sequence: CASSEGLAVLPFF.

The chain uses TRBV18 and TRBJ1-6; weak D call: TRBD1 (6 bases). This CDR3 is built from 17 residues. V was clipped by 4 bases and J by 0 bases, with 13 bases between them. Germline CDR1 KGHSH, CDR2 LQKENI. As DNA, the CDR3 is TGTGCCAGCTCACTGAACGACAGGAGCTCCTATAATTCACCCCTCCACTTT. Its protein is CASSLNDRSSYNSPLHF.

The chain recombines TRBV5-1 with TRBJ2-3; 7 nucleotides align to TRBD1. Germline V CDR1 and CDR2: SGHRS, YFSETQ. The CDR3 loop spans 17 amino acids. The V gene end was trimmed by 3 bases and the J gene end by 3 bases; junction bases not matched to a gene: 13. The CDR3, as DNA: TGCGCCAGCAGCTCTTTACCCACTAGACAGGGAACAGATACGCAGTATTTT. As protein: CASSSLPTRQGTDTQYF. Combining the CDR3 with reference TRBV5-1 and TRBJ2-3 gives the whole variable domain KAGVTQTPRYLIKTRGQQVTLSCSPISGHRSVSWYQQTPGQGLQFLFEYFSETQRNKGNFPGRFSGRQFSNSRSEMNVSTLELGDSALYLCASSSLPTRQGTDTQYFGPGTRLTVL.

This clonotype was seen a few times. The rearrangement uses TRBV19 and TRBJ2-5; 9 bases agree with TRBD1. This CDR3 contains 16 residues. Trimming cost V 5 bases and J 4 bases; bases outside gene matches: 11. The germline V gene encodes CDR1 LNHDA and CDR2 SQIVND (reference sequence). As DNA, the CDR3 is TGTGCCAGTAGTCCTATCCAATTGGGACAGGGAGAGACCCAGTACTTC. Translating it yields CASSPIQLGQGETQYF.

The chain links TRBV7-9 to TRBJ2-5, with TRBD2 matching over 7 bases. Germline V gene lookup returns CDR1 SEHNR and CDR2 FQNEAQ (reference sequence). The CDR3 is 16 amino acids. Trimming removed 2 bases from V and 4 bases from J; junction bases left unmatched: 10. In DNA form, the CDR3 reads TGTGCCAGCAGCTTACTTAGACGGGAGGATCGAGAGACCCAGTACTTC. Encoded protein: CASSLLRREDRETQYF.

The V call is TRBV12-3 or TRBV12-4, the J call TRBJ2-7; 7 bases are a match to TRBD1. The CDR3 totals 13 residues. With 0 bases clipped from V and 6 bases from J, the junction kept 2 bases outside the gene matches. The CDR3 sequence: CASSLATGTEQYF. In DNA, the CDR3 is TGTGCCAGCAGTTTAGCGACAGGGACCGAGCAGTACTTC.

J is TRBJ1-1 and V is TRBV9, with D possibly matching TRBD1 (6 bases). CDR3 length: 13 residues. Germline-derived CDR1 and CDR2 are SGDLS and YYNGEE. The V gene lost 3 bases and the J gene lost 5 bases, with 11 bases spanning the gap. CDR3 sequence (DNA): TGTGCCAGCAGCGGGGGGCCAGGGACTGAAGCTTTCTTT. It codes for CASSGGPGTEAFF.

On this clonotype: Germline and junction disagree at one end, which may indicate a read error. The chain has TRBV14 and TRBJ2-7; 8 nucleotides match TRBD1. The germline gives CDR1 SGHDN, CDR2 FVKESK. The CDR3 spans 12 residues. The CDR3 region has the DNA TGTGCCAGCAGCCGACAGGGGAGACAACTAGCCTTC. Encoded protein: CASSRQGRQLAF.

The rearrangement uses TRBV20-1 and TRBJ1-1, with a weak D call TRBD1 (5 bases). The germline V gene encodes CDR1 DFQATT and CDR2 SNEGSKA (reference sequence). Trimming removed 6 bases at V and 0 bases at J, with 11 bases between. CDR3 length: 13 residues. The CDR3 sequence: CSALMDMNTEAFF. The CDR3 bases are TGCAGTGCCCTTATGGACATGAACACTGAAGCTTTCTTT.

This clonotype was seen a few times. The J gene is TRBJ1-6, the V gene TRBV12-3 or TRBV12-4, with D uncertain. V gave up 5 bases and J gave up 5 bases, with 10 bases separating them. The CDR3 runs 14 residues. The CDR3 protein is CASSPTEDNSPLHF. The CDR3 coding sequence is TGTGCCAGCAGTCCGACCGAGGATAATTCACCCCTCCACTTT.

This clonotype has just a few counts. This rearrangement joins TRBV20-1 to TRBJ1-2; D is unresolved. Trimming removed 6 bases at V and 1 base at J, with 6 bases between. The CDR3 sequence is 11 residues long. Per germline, CDR1 DFQATT and CDR2 SNEGSKA (reference sequence). CDR3 DNA sequence: TGCAGTGCCCGGCATAACTATGGCTACACCTTC. The encoded protein is CSARHNYGYTF.

The chain recombines TRBV12-3 or TRBV12-4 with TRBJ2-2; possible D gene TRBD1, 5 bases. The CDR3 has 14 residues. Trimming left V 5 bases short and J 4 bases short, with 11 bases between. The DNA of the CDR3 is TGTGCCAGCAGTCAGCGACAGTTCACCGGGGAGCTGTTTTTT. Its protein is CASSQRQFTGELFF.

This clonotype was seen a few times. The V gene is TRBV11-2, the J gene TRBJ2-1, with D possibly being TRBD1 (5 bases). Looked up from germline, CDR1 is SGHAT and CDR2 is FQNNGV. Trimming removed 0 bases from V and 15 bases from J, with 12 bases in between. CDR3 length: 12 amino acids. CDR3 in DNA: TGTGCCAGCAGCTTAGATCGGACAATACTGTTCTTC. It yields the protein CASSLDRTILFF. Using reference TRBV11-2 and TRBJ2-1 for the parts outside the CDR3, the full variable domain is EAGVAQSPRYKIIEKRQSVAFWCNPISGHATLYWYQQILGQGPKLLIQFQNNGVVDDSQLPKDRFSAERLKGVDSTLKIQPAKLEDSAVYLCASSLDRTILFFGPGTRLTVL.

The gene calls are TRBV7-2 and TRBJ2-7; D possibly matches TRBD1 or TRBD2 (5 bases each). The CDR3 contains 15 residues. The germline gives CDR1 SGHTA, CDR2 FQGNSA. V was clipped by 1 base and J by 3 bases, with 13 bases between them. CDR3 in amino acids: CASSLGADKHYEQYF. CDR3 DNA: TGTGCCAGCAGCTTAGGAGCGGACAAGCACTACGAGCAGTACTTC.

The rearrangement joins TRBV7-2 to TRBJ2-7, with 8 bases identical to TRBD2. Germline CDR1 and CDR2: SGHTA and FQGNSA. The CDR3 runs 14 residues. Trimming at V came to 5 bases and at J to 3 bases, leaving 6 bases not matched to a gene. The CDR3, as DNA: TGTGCCAGCAGCCTTCTCGGGAGGGTCTACGAGCAGTACTTC. Its protein is CASSLLGRVYEQYF.

This sequence joins TRBV19 and TRBJ2-1; 10 bases line up with TRBD2. The CDR3 has 18 amino acids. CDR1 and CDR2 from the germline V gene are LNHDA and SQIVND (reference sequence). Trimming removed 5 bases from V and 2 bases from J; junction bases left unmatched: 12. DNA for the CDR3: TGTGCCAGTAGTCCCCCCCGTGGGCTAGCGGGAGCCTACAATGAGCAGTTCTTC. This translates into CASSPPRGLAGAYNEQFF.

In its sample, this clonotype was seen many times. V gene TRBV7-3 combines with J gene TRBJ1-1; D is undetermined. In germline, CDR1 is SGHTA, CDR2 FQGTGA. Deletions cut 5 bases from V and 3 bases from J, with 13 bases between. This CDR3 spans 14 amino acids. The CDR3 sequence is CASSRLGVDTEAFF. As DNA, the CDR3 is TGTGCCAGCAGCCGCCTTGGGGTCGACACTGAAGCTTTCTTT.

In this sample, this clonotype turned up a few times. An end of the junction differs from the germline gene, which may be a read error. This CDR3 reads CASSLSPSGQGDF. In nucleotides, the CDR3 is TGCGCCAGCAGCCTAAGTCCATCGGGACAGGGGGATTTT. The chain couples TRBV5-1 to TRBJ2-3, with TRBD1 matching over 11 bases. The CDR3 is made up of 13 amino acids. CDR1 is SGHRS, CDR2 YFSETQ, per germline.

In its sample, this clonotype was seen many times. The J gene is TRBJ2-5, the V gene TRBV20-1; D gene unclear. Trimming shortened V by 2 bases and J by 4 bases, and 8 bases separated the two germline ends. Germline V CDR1 and CDR2: DFQATT, SNEGSKA (reference sequence). This CDR3 is built from 12 residues. The CDR3 nucleotides read TGCAGTGCTAGACAGGACGGAGAGACCCAGTACTTC. Amino acids: CSARQDGETQYF.

J is TRBJ1-5 and V is TRBV30; 7 positions match TRBD1. Looked up from germline, CDR1 is GTSNPN and CDR2 is SVGIG (reference sequence). Unmatched junction bases numbered 14, after V lost 0 bases and J lost 6 bases. This CDR3 is 17 amino acids long. The CDR3 sequence is CAWSVYYRGLEGQPQHF. The CDR3 DNA reads TGTGCCTGGAGTGTATATTACAGGGGCCTGGAGGGTCAGCCCCAGCATTTT.

Comments on this clonotype: The junction shows a germline mismatch at one end, possibly a read error. The rearrangement joins TRBV28 to TRBJ1-2; TRBD1 agrees at 9 bases. The germline V gene encodes CDR1 MDHEN and CDR2 SYDVKM. The CDR3 is 14 amino acids. CDR3 bases: TGTGCCAGCAGGCAGCCAGGACAGGGGACGGCAGAGAGCTTC. It encodes CASRQPGQGTAESF.

V is TRBV19 and J is TRBJ2-7; possibly TRBD2 for D (6 bases). The CDR3 runs 13 residues. V was pared by 3 bases and J by 6 bases, with 12 bases between. Germline loops: CDR1 LNHDA, CDR2 SQIVND (reference sequence). This chain's CDR3 is CASSIGPGVEQYF. The CDR3, as DNA: TGTGCCAGTAGTATCGGTCCGGGAGTCGAGCAGTACTTC.

This clonotype was observed a few times. The CDR3 DNA is TGTGCCATCAGTGAGACGGGAGGAGAACAGCCCCAGCATTTT. Translation: CAISETGGEQPQHF. The J gene is TRBJ1-5, the V gene TRBV10-3; D gene unclear. V lost 2 bases to trimming and J lost 7 bases, with 12 bases between them. Germline-derived CDR1 and CDR2 are ENHRY and SYGVKD. The CDR3 is 14 residues long.

The chain joins TRBV20-1 to TRBJ1-1; D perhaps matches TRBD1 (6 bases). Trimming stripped 1 base from V and 0 bases from J, with 18 bases between. This CDR3 has 17 residues. Germline CDR1 and CDR2: DFQATT and SNEGSKA (reference sequence). CDR3 in DNA: TGCAGTGCTAGAGGTGGGGGATCGGGGGCCGTGAACACTGAAGCTTTCTTT. Its protein product is CSARGGGSGAVNTEAFF.

This clonotype was recorded many times. The chain has TRBV12-3 or TRBV12-4 and TRBJ2-2, with D tentatively TRBD2 (7 bases). The CDR3 spans 17 residues. V lost 6 bases and J lost 4, with 21 bases in between. As DNA, the CDR3 is TGTGCCAGCAGCCTCGCGTCGGGGGGCTATGGCACCGGGGAGCTGTTTTTT. This sequence encodes CASSLASGGYGTGELFF.

The chain joins TRBV27 to TRBJ2-1; 12 bases are a match to TRBD2. This CDR3 comprises 14 residues. Germline assignment: CDR1 MNHEY and CDR2 SMNVEV (reference sequence). V lost 8 bases and J lost 5; bases outside the gene matches: 4. For the CDR3, the DNA is TGTGCCAGCTTACGGACTAGCGGGGACAATGAGCAGTTCTTC. It encodes CASLRTSGDNEQFF.